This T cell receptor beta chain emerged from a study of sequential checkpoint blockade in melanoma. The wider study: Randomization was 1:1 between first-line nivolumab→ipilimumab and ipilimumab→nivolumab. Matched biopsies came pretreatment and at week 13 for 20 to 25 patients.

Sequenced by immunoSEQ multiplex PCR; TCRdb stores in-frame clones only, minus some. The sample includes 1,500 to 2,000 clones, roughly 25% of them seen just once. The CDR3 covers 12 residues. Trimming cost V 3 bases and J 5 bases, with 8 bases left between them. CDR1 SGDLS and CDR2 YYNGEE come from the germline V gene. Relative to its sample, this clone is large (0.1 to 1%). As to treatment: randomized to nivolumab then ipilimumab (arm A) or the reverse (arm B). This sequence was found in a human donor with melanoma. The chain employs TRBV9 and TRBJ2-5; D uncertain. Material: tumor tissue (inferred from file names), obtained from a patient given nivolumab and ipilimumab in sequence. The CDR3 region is CASSGEAETQYF. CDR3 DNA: TGTGCCAGCAGCGGTGAAGCCGAGACCCAGTACTTC.